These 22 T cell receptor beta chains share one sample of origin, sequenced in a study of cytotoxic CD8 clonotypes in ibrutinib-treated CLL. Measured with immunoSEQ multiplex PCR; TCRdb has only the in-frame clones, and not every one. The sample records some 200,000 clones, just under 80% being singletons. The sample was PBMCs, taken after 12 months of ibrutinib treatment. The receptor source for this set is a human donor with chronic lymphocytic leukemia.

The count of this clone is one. The CDR3 protein is CASSPPVETQYF. The CDR3 DNA reads as TGTGCCAGCTCACCACCGGTGGAGACCCAGTACTTC. The V gene is TRBV18, the J gene TRBJ2-5; D unresolved. The CDR3 contains 12 residues. Germline V gives CDR1 KGHSH, CDR2 LQKENI. V gave up 0 bases and J gave up 5 bases, with 4 bases separating them.

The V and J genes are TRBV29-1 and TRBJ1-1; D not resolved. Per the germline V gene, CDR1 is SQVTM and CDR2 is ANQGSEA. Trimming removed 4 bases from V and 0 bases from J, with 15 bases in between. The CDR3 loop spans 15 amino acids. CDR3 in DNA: TGCAGCGTTGTTGTTGGCAGACTTATGAACACTGAAGCTTTCTTT. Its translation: CSVVVGRLMNTEAFF.

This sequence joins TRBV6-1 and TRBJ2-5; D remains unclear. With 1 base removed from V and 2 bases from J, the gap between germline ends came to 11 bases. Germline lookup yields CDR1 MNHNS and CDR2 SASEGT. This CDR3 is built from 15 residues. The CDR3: CASSEGWGIQETQYF. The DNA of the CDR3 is TGTGCCAGCAGTGAAGGTTGGGGAATACAAGAGACCCAGTACTTC.

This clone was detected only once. Here the CDR3 reads CASSWGPNQPQHF. In DNA, the CDR3 is TGTGCCAGCAGCTGGGGGCCCAATCAGCCCCAGCATTTT. V usage is TRBV7-3 and J usage is TRBJ1-5, with D perhaps matching TRBD1 (6 bases). The germline CDR1 and CDR2 sequences are SGHTA and FQGTGA. The CDR3 covers 13 residues. V gave up 4 bases and J gave up 3 bases, with 7 bases separating them.

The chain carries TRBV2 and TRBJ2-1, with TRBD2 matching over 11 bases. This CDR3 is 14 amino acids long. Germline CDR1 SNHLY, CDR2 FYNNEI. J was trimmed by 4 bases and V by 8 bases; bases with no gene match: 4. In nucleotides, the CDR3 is TGTGCCAGCGAACTAGCGGGGGAATACAATGAGCAGTTCTTC. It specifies CASELAGEYNEQFF.

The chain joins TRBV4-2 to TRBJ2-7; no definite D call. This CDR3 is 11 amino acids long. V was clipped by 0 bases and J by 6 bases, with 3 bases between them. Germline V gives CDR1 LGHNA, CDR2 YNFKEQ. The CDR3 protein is CASSQEREQYF. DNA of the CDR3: TGTGCCAGCAGCCAAGAGCGCGAGCAGTACTTC.

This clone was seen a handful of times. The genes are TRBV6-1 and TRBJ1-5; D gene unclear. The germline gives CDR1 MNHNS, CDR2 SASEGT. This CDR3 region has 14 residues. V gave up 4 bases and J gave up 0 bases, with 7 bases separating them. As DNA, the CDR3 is TGTGCCAGCAGTGTCGTCGATAGCAATCAGCCCCAGCATTTT. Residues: CASSVVDSNQPQHF.

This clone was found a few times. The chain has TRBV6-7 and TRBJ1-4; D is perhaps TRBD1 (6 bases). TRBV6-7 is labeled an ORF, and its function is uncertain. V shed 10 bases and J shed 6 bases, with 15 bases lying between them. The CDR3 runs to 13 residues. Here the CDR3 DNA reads TGTGCCACTACTACAGGGCGGGATGAAAAACTGTTTTTT. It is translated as CATTTGRDEKLFF.

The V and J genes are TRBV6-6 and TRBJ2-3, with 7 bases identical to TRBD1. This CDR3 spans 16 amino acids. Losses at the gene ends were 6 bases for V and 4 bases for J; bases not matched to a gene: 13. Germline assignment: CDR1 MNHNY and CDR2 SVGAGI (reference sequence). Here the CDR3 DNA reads TGTGCCAGCAGCCTCCCCGTCAGGGGGTTCGCAGATACGCAGTATTTT. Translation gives CASSLPVRGFADTQYF.

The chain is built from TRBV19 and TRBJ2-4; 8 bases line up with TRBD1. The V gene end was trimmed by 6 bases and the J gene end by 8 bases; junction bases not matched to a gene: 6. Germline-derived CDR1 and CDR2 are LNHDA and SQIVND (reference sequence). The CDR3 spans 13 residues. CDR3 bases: TGTGCCAGTAGCCCGAGACAGGGGTACATTCAGTACTTC. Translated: CASSPRQGYIQYF. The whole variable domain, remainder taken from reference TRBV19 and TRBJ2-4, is DGGITQSPKYLFRKEGQNVTLSCEQNLNHDAMYWYRQDPGQGLRLIYYSQIVNDFQKGDIAEGYSVSREKKESFPLTVTSAQKNPTAFYLCASSPRQGYIQYFGAGTRLSVL.

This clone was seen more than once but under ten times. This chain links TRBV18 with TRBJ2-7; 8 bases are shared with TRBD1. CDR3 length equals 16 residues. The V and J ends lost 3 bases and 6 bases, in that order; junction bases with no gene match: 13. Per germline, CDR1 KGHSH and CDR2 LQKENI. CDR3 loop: CASSPPVGQGKGEQYF. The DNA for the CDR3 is TGTGCCAGCTCACCTCCTGTAGGACAGGGAAAAGGCGAGCAGTACTTC.

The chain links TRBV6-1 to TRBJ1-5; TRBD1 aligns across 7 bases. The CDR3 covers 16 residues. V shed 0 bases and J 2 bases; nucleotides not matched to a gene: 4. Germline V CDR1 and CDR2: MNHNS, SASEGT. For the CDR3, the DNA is TGTGCCAGCAGTGAAGCTGAGGGGGCAGGCAATCAGCCCCAGCATTTT. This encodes CASSEAEGAGNQPQHF.

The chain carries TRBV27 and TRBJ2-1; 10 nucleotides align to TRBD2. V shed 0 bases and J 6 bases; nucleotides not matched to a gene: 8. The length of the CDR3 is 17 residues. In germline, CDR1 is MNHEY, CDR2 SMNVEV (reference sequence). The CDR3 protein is CASSLSAGGPLFNEQFF. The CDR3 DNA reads TGTGCCAGCAGTTTATCAGCGGGGGGGCCTCTTTTCAATGAGCAGTTCTTC.

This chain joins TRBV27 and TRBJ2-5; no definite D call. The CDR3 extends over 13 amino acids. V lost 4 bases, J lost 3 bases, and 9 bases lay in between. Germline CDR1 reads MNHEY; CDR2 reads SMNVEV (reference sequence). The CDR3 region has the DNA TGTGCCAGCAGTTCGGACCCTAAAGAGACCCAGTACTTC. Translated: CASSSDPKETQYF.

Here the CDR3 reads CASSPPYGSEKLFF. DNA of the CDR3: TGTGCCAGCTCACCACCGTATGGGAGTGAAAAACTGTTTTTT. The V and J genes are TRBV18 and TRBJ1-4; D ambiguous. This CDR3 has 14 residues. V gave up 0 bases and J gave up 7 bases, with 9 bases separating them. Germline V gene sequence: CDR1 KGHSH, CDR2 LQKENI.

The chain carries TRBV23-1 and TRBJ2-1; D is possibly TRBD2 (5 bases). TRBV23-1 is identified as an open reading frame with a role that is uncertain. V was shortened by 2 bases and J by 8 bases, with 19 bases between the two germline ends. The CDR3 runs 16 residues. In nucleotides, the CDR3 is TGCGCCAGCAGTCAAGTCGGGGAGAGAAGAAGGGATGAGCAGTTCTTC. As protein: CASSQVGERRRDEQFF.

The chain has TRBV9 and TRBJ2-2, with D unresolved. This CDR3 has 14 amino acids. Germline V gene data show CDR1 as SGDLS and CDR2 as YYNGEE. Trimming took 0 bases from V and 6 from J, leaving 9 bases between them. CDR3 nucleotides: TGTGCCAGCAGCGTAGTCGGACCGGCCGGGGAGCTGTTTTTT. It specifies CASSVVGPAGELFF.

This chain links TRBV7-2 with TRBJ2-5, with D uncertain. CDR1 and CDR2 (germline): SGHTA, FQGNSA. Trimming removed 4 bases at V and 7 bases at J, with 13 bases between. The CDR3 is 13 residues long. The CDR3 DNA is TGTGCCAGCAGCTCCACTCACACGGGGACCCAGTACTTC. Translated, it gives CASSSTHTGTQYF.

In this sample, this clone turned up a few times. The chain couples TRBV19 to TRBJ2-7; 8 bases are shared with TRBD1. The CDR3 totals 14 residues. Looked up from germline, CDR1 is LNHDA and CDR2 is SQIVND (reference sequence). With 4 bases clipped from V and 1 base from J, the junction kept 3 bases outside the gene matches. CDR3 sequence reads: CASSSQGASYEQYF. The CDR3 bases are TGTGCCAGTAGTAGCCAGGGGGCTTCCTACGAGCAGTACTTC.

CDR3 sequence: CASSNLGADTQYF. As DNA, the CDR3 is TGTGCCAGTAGTAATCTGGGCGCAGATACGCAGTATTTT. This sequence joins TRBV19 and TRBJ2-3; the D is unclear. The CDR3 covers 13 residues. The germline V and J ends were trimmed by 4 bases and 4 bases, with 9 bases remaining between them. Germline CDR1 is LNHDA and CDR2 is SQIVND (reference sequence).

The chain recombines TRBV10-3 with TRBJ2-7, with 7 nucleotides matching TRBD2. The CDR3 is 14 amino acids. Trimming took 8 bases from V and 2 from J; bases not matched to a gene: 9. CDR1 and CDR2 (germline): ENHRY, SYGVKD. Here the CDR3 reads CAIHDTSEAYEQYF. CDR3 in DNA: TGTGCCATCCATGACACTAGCGAAGCCTACGAGCAGTACTTC.

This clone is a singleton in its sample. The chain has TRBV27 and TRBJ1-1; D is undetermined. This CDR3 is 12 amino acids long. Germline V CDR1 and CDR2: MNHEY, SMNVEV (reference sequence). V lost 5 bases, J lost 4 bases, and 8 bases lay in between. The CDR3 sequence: CASSPQFTEAFF. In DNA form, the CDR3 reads TGTGCCAGCAGTCCCCAGTTCACTGAAGCTTTCTTT.